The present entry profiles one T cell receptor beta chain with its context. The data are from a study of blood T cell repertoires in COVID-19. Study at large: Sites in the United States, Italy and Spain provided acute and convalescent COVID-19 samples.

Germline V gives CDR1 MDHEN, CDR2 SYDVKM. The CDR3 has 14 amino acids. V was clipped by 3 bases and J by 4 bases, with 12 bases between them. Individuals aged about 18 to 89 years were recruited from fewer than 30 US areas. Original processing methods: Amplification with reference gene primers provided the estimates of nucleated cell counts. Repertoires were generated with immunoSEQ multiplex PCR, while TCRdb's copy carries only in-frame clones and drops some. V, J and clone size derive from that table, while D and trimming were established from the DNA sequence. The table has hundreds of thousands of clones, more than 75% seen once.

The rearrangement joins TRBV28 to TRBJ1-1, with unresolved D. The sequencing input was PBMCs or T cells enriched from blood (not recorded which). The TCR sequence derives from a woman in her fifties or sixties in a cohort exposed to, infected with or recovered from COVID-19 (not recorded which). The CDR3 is CASSLTLTGTEAFF. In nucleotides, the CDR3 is TGTGCCAGCAGTTTGACCCTTACGGGCACTGAAGCTTTCTTT.